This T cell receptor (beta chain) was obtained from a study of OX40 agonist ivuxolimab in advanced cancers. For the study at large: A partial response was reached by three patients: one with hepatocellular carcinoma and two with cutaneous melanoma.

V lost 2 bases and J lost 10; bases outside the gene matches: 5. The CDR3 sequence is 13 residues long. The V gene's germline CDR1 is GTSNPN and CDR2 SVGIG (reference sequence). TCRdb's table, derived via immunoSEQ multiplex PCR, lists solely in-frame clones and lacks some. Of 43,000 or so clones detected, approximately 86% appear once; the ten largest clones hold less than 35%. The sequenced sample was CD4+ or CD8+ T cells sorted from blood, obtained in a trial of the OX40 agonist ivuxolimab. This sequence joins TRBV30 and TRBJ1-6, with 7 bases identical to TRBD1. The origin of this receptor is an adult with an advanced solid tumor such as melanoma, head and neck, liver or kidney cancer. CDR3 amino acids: CAWSPIQGSPLHF. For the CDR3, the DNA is TGTGCCTGGAGTCCCATACAGGGGTCACCCCTCCACTTT.